This entry features one T cell receptor (beta chain) sequence. The repertoire was sequenced with immunoSEQ multiplex PCR; TCRdb's copy has only in-frame clones and lacks some. The sample consists of about 190,000 clones, approximately 91% of them appearing once. This entry comes from a study of T cell responses to AZD1222 COVID-19 vaccine. Germline CDR1 and CDR2: SGHTA and FQGNSA. V lost 1 base to trimming and J lost 8 bases, with 11 bases between them. This CDR3 spans 14 amino acids. The material sequenced was peripheral blood, taken on day 0 of AZD1222 vaccination. This receptor was identified in an adult in good health. The J gene is TRBJ1-4, the V gene TRBV7-2; D is perhaps TRBD1 (5 bases). CDR3 bases: TGTGCCAGCAGCTTAGTCTTCGGGGGAGAAAAACTGTTTTTT. It yields the protein CASSLVFGGEKLFF.